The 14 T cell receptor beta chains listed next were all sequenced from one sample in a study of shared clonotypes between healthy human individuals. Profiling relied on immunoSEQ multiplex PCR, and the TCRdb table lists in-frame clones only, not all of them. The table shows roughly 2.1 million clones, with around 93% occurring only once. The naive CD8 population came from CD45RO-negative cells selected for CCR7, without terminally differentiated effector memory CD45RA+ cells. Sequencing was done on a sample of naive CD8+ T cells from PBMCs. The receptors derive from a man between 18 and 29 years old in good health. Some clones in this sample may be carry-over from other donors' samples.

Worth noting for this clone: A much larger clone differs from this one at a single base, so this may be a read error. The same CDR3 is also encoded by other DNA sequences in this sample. CDR3: CASSPSSYEQYF. The CDR3 bases are TGTGCCAGCAGTCCTAGCTCCTACGAGCAGTACTTC. This chain uses TRBV6-5 with TRBJ2-7; D unresolved. Deletions cut 5 bases from V and 0 bases from J, with 5 bases between. The CDR3 is 12 residues long. Per germline, CDR1 MNHEY and CDR2 SVGAGI.

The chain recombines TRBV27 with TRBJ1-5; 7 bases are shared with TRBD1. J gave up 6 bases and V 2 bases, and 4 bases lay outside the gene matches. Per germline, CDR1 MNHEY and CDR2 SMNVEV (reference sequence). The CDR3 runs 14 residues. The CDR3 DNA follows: TGTGCCAGCAGTTTAAGGGACAGTAGTCAGCCCCAGCATTTT. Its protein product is CASSLRDSSQPQHF.

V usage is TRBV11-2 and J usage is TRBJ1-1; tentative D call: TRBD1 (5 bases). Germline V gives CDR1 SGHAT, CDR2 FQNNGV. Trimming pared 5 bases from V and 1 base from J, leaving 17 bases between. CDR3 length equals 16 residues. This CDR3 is CASSPTNRLPNTEAFF. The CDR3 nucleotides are TGTGCCAGCAGCCCGACAAACAGGCTACCGAACACTGAAGCTTTCTTT. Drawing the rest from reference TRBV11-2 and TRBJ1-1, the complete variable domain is EAGVAQSPRYKIIEKRQSVAFWCNPISGHATLYWYQQILGQGPKLLIQFQNNGVVDDSQLPKDRFSAERLKGVDSTLKIQPAKLEDSAVYLCASSPTNRLPNTEAFFGQGTRLTVV.

The CDR3 nucleotides are TGTGCCAGTGGGACTAGTCACGGCGGGGAGCTGTTTTTT. Its protein is CASGTSHGGELFF. This chain joins TRBV7-3 and TRBJ2-2; 8 nucleotides line up with TRBD2. The CDR3 covers 13 residues. The J segment lost 7 bases and the V segment lost 9 bases, leaving 7 bases of the junction unmatched. The germline CDR1 and CDR2 sequences are SGHTA and FQGTGA.

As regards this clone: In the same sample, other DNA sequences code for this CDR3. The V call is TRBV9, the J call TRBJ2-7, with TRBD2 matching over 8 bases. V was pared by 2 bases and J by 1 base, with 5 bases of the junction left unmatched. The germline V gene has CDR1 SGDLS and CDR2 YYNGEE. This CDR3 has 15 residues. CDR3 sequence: CASSVGAGESYEQYF. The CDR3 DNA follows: TGTGCCAGCAGCGTGGGAGCGGGAGAATCCTACGAGCAGTACTTC.

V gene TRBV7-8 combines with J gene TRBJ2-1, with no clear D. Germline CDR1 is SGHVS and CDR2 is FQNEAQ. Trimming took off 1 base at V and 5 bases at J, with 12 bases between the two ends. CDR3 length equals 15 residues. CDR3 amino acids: CASSLGGAFNNEQFF. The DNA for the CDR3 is TGTGCCAGCAGCTTAGGCGGAGCCTTTAACAATGAGCAGTTCTTC.

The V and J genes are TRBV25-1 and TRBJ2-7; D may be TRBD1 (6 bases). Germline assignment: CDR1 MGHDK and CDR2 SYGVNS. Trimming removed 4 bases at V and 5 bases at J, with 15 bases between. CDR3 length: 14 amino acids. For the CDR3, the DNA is TGTGCCAGCAGTGCGACGGGACACGGGAACGAGCAGTACTTC. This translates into CASSATGHGNEQYF.

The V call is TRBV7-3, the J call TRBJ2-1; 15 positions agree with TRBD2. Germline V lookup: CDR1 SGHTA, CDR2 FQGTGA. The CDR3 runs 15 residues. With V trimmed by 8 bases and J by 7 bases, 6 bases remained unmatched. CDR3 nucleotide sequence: TGTGCCAGCGGGACTAGCGGGAGGCCGGGTAATGAGCAGTTCTTC. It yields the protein CASGTSGRPGNEQFF.

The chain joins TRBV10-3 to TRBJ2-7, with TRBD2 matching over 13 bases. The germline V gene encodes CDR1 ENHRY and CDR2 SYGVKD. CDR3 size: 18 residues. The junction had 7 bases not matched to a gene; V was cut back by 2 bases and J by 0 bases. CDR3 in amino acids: CAISEPGLAGRSSYEQYF. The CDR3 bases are TGTGCCATCAGTGAGCCGGGACTAGCGGGAAGGAGCTCCTACGAGCAGTACTTC.

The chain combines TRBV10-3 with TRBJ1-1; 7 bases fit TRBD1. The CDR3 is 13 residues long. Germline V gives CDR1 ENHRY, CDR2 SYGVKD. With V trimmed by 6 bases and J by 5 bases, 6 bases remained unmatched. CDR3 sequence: CAIRQAQGTEAFF. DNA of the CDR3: TGTGCCATCAGACAAGCACAGGGGACTGAAGCTTTCTTT.

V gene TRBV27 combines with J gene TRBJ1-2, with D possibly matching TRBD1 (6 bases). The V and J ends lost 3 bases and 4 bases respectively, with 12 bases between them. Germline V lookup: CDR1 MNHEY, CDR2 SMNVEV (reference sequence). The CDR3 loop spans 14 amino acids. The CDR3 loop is CASSFGGWGYGYTF. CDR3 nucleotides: TGTGCCAGCAGTTTCGGGGGCTGGGGCTATGGCTACACCTTC.

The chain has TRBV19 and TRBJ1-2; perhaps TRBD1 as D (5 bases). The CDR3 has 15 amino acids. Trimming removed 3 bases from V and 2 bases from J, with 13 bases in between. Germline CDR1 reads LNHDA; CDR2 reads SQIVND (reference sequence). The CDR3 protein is CASSIVAGQNYGYTF. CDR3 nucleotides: TGTGCCAGTAGTATTGTCGCAGGGCAAAACTATGGCTACACCTTC.

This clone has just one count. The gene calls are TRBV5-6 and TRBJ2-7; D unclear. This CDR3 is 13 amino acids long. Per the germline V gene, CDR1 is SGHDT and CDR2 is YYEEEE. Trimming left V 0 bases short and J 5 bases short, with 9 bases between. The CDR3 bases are TGTGCCAGCAGCTTGGGCCGCAGCCACGAGCAGTACTTC. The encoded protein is CASSLGRSHEQYF.

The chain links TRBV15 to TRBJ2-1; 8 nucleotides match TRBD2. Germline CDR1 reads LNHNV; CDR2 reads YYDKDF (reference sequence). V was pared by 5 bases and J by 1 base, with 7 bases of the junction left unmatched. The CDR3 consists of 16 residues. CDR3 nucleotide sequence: TGTGCCACCAGCCCCCGGCTAGCGGGTTCCTACAATGAGCAGTTCTTC. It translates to CATSPRLAGSYNEQFF.